A single sample gave rise to the 25 T cell receptor beta chains below, sequenced in a study of cytomegalovirus exposure and HLA in healthy donors. The assay was immunoSEQ multiplex PCR, and TCRdb's table has in-frame clones only and misses some. The sample includes some 46,000 clones, approximately 90% of them seen just once. The specimen was PBMCs. The receptor source for this set is a man aged 18 to 30 in good health and CMV-seronegative.

This sequence joins TRBV10-3 and TRBJ2-1; D is possibly TRBD1 (5 bases). Germline V gene lookup returns CDR1 ENHRY and CDR2 SYGVKD. The CDR3 has 13 amino acids. V lost 0 bases and J 5 bases, leaving 5 bases between the germline ends. CDR3 in DNA: TGTGCCATCAGTGAGTCGACAGACAATGAGCAGTTCTTC. Amino acids: CAISESTDNEQFF.

The chain combines TRBV9 with TRBJ2-1; 7 bases agree with TRBD1. The germline V gene has CDR1 SGDLS and CDR2 YYNGEE. The CDR3 extends over 15 amino acids. V gave up 1 base and J gave up 8 bases; unmatched junction bases: 9. Written as DNA, the CDR3 is TGTGCCAGCAGCGTAAAGGACAGGACCAGGGATGAGCAGTTCTTC. It encodes CASSVKDRTRDEQFF.

CDR3 DNA sequence: TGTGCCAGACCCCGGAGGACAGGCGCTACCTACGAGCAGTACTTC. Translation: CARPRRTGATYEQYF. V and J are TRBV27 and TRBJ2-7, with TRBD1 identical over 7 bases. The V segment lost 9 bases and the J segment 2 bases; nucleotides outside the gene matches: 13. The germline V gene encodes CDR1 MNHEY and CDR2 SMNVEV (reference sequence). The CDR3 contains 15 residues.

The V gene is TRBV7-2, the J gene TRBJ2-7; D not certain. The CDR3 totals 11 residues. V was shortened by 3 bases and J by 9 bases, with 9 bases between the two germline ends. Germline V gene sequence: CDR1 SGHTA, CDR2 FQGNSA. In DNA form, the CDR3 reads TGTGCCAGCAGCTTCGGAGAGACGCAGTACTTC. Its translation is CASSFGETQYF.

The genes are TRBV19 and TRBJ1-3; D unresolved. The CDR3 has 16 residues. V dropped 7 bases and J dropped 3 bases, with 19 bases sitting between them. Germline loops: CDR1 LNHDA, CDR2 SQIVND (reference sequence). CDR3 residues: CASTPGIRFGGNTIYF. CDR3 nucleotides: TGTGCCAGTACCCCGGGGATCCGTTTCGGTGGAAACACCATATATTTT. Together with reference TRBV19 and TRBJ1-3, the CDR3 gives the full variable domain: DGGITQSPKYLFRKEGQNVTLSCEQNLNHDAMYWYRQDPGQGLRLIYYSQIVNDFQKGDIAEGYSVSREKKESFPLTVTSAQKNPTAFYLCASTPGIRFGGNTIYFGEGSWLTVV.

CDR3 sequence reads: CASSLGQVVASGYEQYF. The CDR3 DNA follows: TGTGCCAGCAGCTTGGGACAGGTTGTAGCTAGCGGCTACGAGCAGTACTTC. V is TRBV5-4 and J is TRBJ2-7, with a tentative D call TRBD2 (7 bases). CDR1 and CDR2 (germline): SGHNT, YYREEE (reference sequence). V was pared by 0 bases and J by 3 bases, with 19 bases between. The CDR3 loop spans 17 amino acids.

The V gene is TRBV6-6, the J gene TRBJ2-7; maybe TRBD2 (6 bases). The CDR3 has 14 residues. Looked up from germline, CDR1 is MNHNY and CDR2 is SVGAGI (reference sequence). Trimming removed 2 bases at V and 2 bases at J, with 10 bases between. CDR3 nucleotides: TGTGCCAGCAGTTACCCCGGGGGAACCTACGAGCAGTACTTC. This gives the protein CASSYPGGTYEQYF.

V usage is TRBV7-9 and J usage is TRBJ2-5; TRBD1 might be the D (5 bases). V was shortened by 5 bases and J by 9 bases, with 16 bases between the two germline ends. Germline-derived CDR1 and CDR2 are SEHNR and FQNEAQ (reference sequence). This CDR3 comprises 13 residues. This CDR3 is CASSNQGFAAQYF. DNA of the CDR3: TGTGCCAGCAGCAACCAGGGCTTCGCAGCCCAGTACTTC.

This rearrangement joins TRBV7-2 to TRBJ2-5; 9 nucleotides match TRBD2. Trimming removed 6 bases from V and 5 bases from J; junction bases left unmatched: 10. The CDR3 is made up of 15 amino acids. Per germline, CDR1 SGHTA and CDR2 FQGNSA. The CDR3 region is CASRDWGGGAETQYF. The CDR3, as DNA: TGTGCCAGCAGGGACTGGGGCGGGGGGGCCGAGACCCAGTACTTC.

The table lists this clone with a count of one. The chain couples TRBV29-1 to TRBJ2-1; D is uncertain. This CDR3 is 13 amino acids long. CDR1 and CDR2 (germline): SQVTM, ANQGSEA. V dropped 7 bases and J dropped 0 bases, with 10 bases sitting between them. The CDR3 sequence is CSASMSSYNEQFF. The CDR3 coding sequence is TGCAGCGCGAGCATGAGCTCCTACAATGAGCAGTTCTTC.

There are a few counts of this clone. The genes are TRBV4-1 and TRBJ2-3, with TRBD2 identical over 14 bases. This CDR3 has 21 residues. J was trimmed by 3 bases and V by 1 base; bases with no gene match: 15. In germline, CDR1 is MGHRA, CDR2 YSYEKL. CDR3 region: CASSQVLGLAGESERTDTQYF. CDR3 sequence (DNA): TGCGCCAGCAGCCAAGTGCTGGGACTAGCGGGGGAGTCAGAGAGGACAGATACGCAGTATTTT.

About this clone itself: Mismatch with germline at one junction end may stem from a read error. The chain employs TRBV5-1 and TRBJ2-5; 12 bases agree with TRBD2. Germline values: CDR1 SGHRS, CDR2 YFSETQ. The CDR3 spans 16 residues. Here the CDR3 reads CASSLDLAGGIGTQYF. DNA of the CDR3: TGTGCCAGCAGCTTGGATCTAGCGGGAGGGATTGGGACCCAGTACTTC.

The chain uses TRBV9 and TRBJ2-3; TRBD2 aligns across 13 bases. The germline V gene encodes CDR1 SGDLS and CDR2 YYNGEE. Trimming took 4 bases from V and 2 from J; bases not matched to a gene: 7. The CDR3 loop spans 17 amino acids. In DNA, the CDR3 is TGTGCCAGCAGCTCCCGACTAGCGGGGGGATTCACAGATACGCAGTATTTT. It specifies CASSSRLAGGFTDTQYF. Full variable domain (missing parts from reference TRBV9 and TRBJ2-3): DSGVTQTPKHLITATGQRVTLRCSPRSGDLSVYWYQQSLDQGLQFLIQYYNGEERAKGNILERFSAQQFPDLHSELNLSSLELGDSALYFCASSSRLAGGFTDTQYFGPGTRLTVL.

This sequence joins TRBV5-8 and TRBJ2-2; 8 bases fit TRBD1. The CDR3 is 15 amino acids. Germline CDR1 is SGHTS and CDR2 is YDEGEE. V lost 3 bases and J lost 7; bases outside the gene matches: 8. CDR3 bases: TGTGCCAGCAGCTCGGACAGGGTCCCGTACGGGGAGCTGTTTTTT. Its translation is CASSSDRVPYGELFF.

CDR3: CASGTGLVNTGELFF. CDR3 bases: TGTGCCAGCGGCACGGGACTGGTTAACACCGGGGAGCTGTTTTTT. The V call is TRBV27, the J call TRBJ2-2; D is possibly TRBD2 (6 bases). The CDR3 consists of 15 residues. The V gene's germline CDR1 is MNHEY and CDR2 SMNVEV (reference sequence). The V and J ends lost 8 bases and 2 bases respectively, with 15 bases between them.

The rearrangement links TRBV7-6 to TRBJ2-7, with D tentatively TRBD2 (7 bases). The length of the CDR3 is 13 residues. Germline CDR1 is SGHVS and CDR2 is FNYEAQ. The V end lost 3 bases, the J end lost 5 bases, and 11 bases lay between the germline ends. CDR3 sequence reads: CASSLGGPNEQYF. In nucleotides, the CDR3 is TGTGCCAGCAGCTTGGGGGGGCCCAACGAGCAGTACTTC.

This chain connects TRBV19 to TRBJ1-3; D is unresolved. The germline gives CDR1 LNHDA, CDR2 SQIVND (reference sequence). V lost 4 bases to trimming and J lost 0 bases, with 10 bases between them. The length of the CDR3 is 15 residues. As DNA, the CDR3 is TGTGCCAGTAGTACAGGACTCTTCTCTGGAAACACCATATATTTT. Its translation: CASSTGLFSGNTIYF.

This clone was seen just once. The V call is TRBV5-6, the J call TRBJ2-7, with TRBD2 matching over 8 bases. V lost 0 bases and J lost 0; bases outside the gene matches: 2. CDR1 is SGHDT, CDR2 YYEEEE, per germline. The CDR3 sequence is 15 residues long. The CDR3 sequence is CASSLAGGSSYEQYF. The CDR3 region has the DNA TGTGCCAGCAGCTTGGCGGGAGGGAGCTCCTACGAGCAGTACTTC.

This sequence joins TRBV6-1 and TRBJ1-4; 7 positions match TRBD1. With V trimmed by 4 bases and J by 3 bases, 2 bases remained unmatched. Germline CDR1 is MNHNS and CDR2 is SASEGT. This CDR3 comprises 14 residues. The CDR3 DNA is TGTGCCAGCAGTGTGACAGGGTCTAATGAAAAACTGTTTTTT. Translated, it gives CASSVTGSNEKLFF.

This chain connects TRBV28 to TRBJ1-5; TRBD1 is a possible D gene (5 bases). Germline lookup yields CDR1 MDHEN and CDR2 SYDVKM. V lost 1 base, J lost 6 bases, and 13 bases lay in between. The CDR3 totals 15 residues. The CDR3 sequence is CASSLSAGPSQPQHF. The CDR3 DNA reads as TGTGCCAGCAGTTTATCAGCAGGGCCGAGTCAGCCCCAGCATTTT.

This chain connects TRBV28 to TRBJ2-1; TRBD2 agrees at 10 bases. CDR1 and CDR2 from the germline V gene are MDHEN and SYDVKM. Trimming took 3 bases from V and 7 from J; bases not matched to a gene: 6. The CDR3 loop spans 15 amino acids. CDR3 region: CASSLLAGDRNEQFF. The CDR3 nucleotides are TGTGCCAGCAGTTTGCTAGCGGGAGATCGGAATGAGCAGTTCTTC.

The chain combines TRBV19 with TRBJ2-3, with D unresolved. With 2 bases removed from V and 4 bases from J, the gap between germline ends came to 10 bases. The CDR3 totals 14 residues. The germline gives CDR1 LNHDA, CDR2 SQIVND (reference sequence). CDR3 sequence reads: CASSIFLDSDTQYF. CDR3 sequence (DNA): TGTGCCAGTAGTATATTCCTAGATTCAGATACGCAGTATTTT.

The table lists this clone with a few counts. Written as DNA, the CDR3 is TGTGCCAGCAGCGTTGGCGGGGGGTTACAAGAGACCCAGTACTTC. Translated: CASSVGGGLQETQYF. This rearrangement joins TRBV9 to TRBJ2-5; 8 nucleotides agree with TRBD2. Germline trimming cut 2 bases from V and 2 bases from J; bases unmatched to any gene: 5. From germline, CDR1 is SGDLS and CDR2 YYNGEE. This CDR3 region has 15 residues.

V usage is TRBV15 and J usage is TRBJ2-3, with TRBD2 matching over 12 bases. The CDR3 loop spans 15 amino acids. J gave up 4 bases and V 3 bases, and 2 bases lay outside the gene matches. CDR1 is LNHNV, CDR2 YYDKDF, per germline (reference sequence). Here the CDR3 reads CATSRTSGSPDTQYF. For the CDR3, the DNA is TGTGCCACCAGCAGGACTAGCGGGAGCCCAGATACGCAGTATTTT. Drawing the rest from reference TRBV15 and TRBJ2-3, the complete variable domain is DAMVIQNPRYQVTQFGKPVTLSCSQTLNHNVMYWYQQKSSQAPKLLFHYYDKDFNNEADTPDNFQSRRPNTSFCFLDIRSPGLGDTAMYLCATSRTSGSPDTQYFGPGTRLTVL.

The CDR3 DNA reads as TGTGCCAGCAGCTCCACAGGGAACTATGGCTACACCTTC. This gives the protein CASSSTGNYGYTF. V gene TRBV7-9 combines with J gene TRBJ1-2; possible D gene TRBD1, 6 bases. The germline V gene has CDR1 SEHNR and CDR2 FQNEAQ (reference sequence). The CDR3 has 13 amino acids. V gave up 4 bases and J gave up 2 bases, with 8 bases separating them.